Sequencing of this TCR beta chain was carried out in a study of T cells in Graves' hyperthyroidism and ophthalmopathy. CDR3 length: 13 residues. The V end lost 0 bases, the J end lost 5 bases, and 7 bases lay between the germline ends. From germline, CDR1 is SGHDN and CDR2 FVKESK. Amplification targeted TCR beta CDR3 regions from RNA transcripts. The HTBI primer set was used in a first-round RT-PCR of the TCR CDR3. TCRdb fed the multiplex PCR reads into MiXCR, producing one record per CDR3 protein. The repertoire consists of about 700,000 distinct CDR3 sequences, with 45% occurring once and the leading ten covering under 8%. This clonotype was seen only a few times. Its target is not known. Study-level points and caveats: Most clonotypes expanded in thyroid above 0.001 were likewise present in blood. A model of 13 V-J features distinguished ophthalmopathy from stable hyperthyroidism.

Any patient presenting with uncontrolled infection, other autoimmune disease, pregnancy or lactation was left out. In making diagnoses, clinical symptoms, serum thyroxine and TRAb, thyroid ultrasound and orbital computed tomography were all used. Sequenced sample: peripheral blood or thyroid tissue (not recorded which). This receptor was taken from an adult man with Graves' disease, either hyperthyroidism or ophthalmopathy (not recorded which). This sequence joins TRBV14 and TRBJ1-2, with D maybe TRBD1 (5 bases). The CDR3, as DNA: TGTGCCAGCAGCCAAGAGGGGACTTATGGCTACACCTTC. Translation: CASSQEGTYGYTF.